This T cell receptor beta chain is from a study of type 1 and type 2 diabetes patients. Study at large: Donors were type 1 diabetes, type 2 diabetes, or nondiabetic controls. Across the study, some 20 million paired-end reads were produced.

The PCR template was genomic DNA. The TCR beta CDR3 region was amplified using 30 forward and 13 reverse primers. TCRdb reanalysed the multiplex PCR reads using MiXCR and keeps one entry per CDR3 protein. The data show some 250,000 distinct CDR3 sequences, over 45% seen once. Study-level points and caveats: Between type 2 diabetes and control samples, V and J usage averaged roughly 0.97 correlation.

V lost 4 bases, J lost 3 bases, and 10 bases stayed unmatched. CDR3 size: 17 residues. Per germline, CDR1 SGHRS and CDR2 YFSETQ. Roughly 10 milliliters of peripheral blood were drawn from each donor. This clonotype has only a few counts. The target antigen is unknown. The V gene is TRBV5-1, the J gene TRBJ1-6; 7 bases line up with TRBD1. The sample was peripheral blood mononuclear cells (PBMCs). The TCR comes from a man aged 18 to 30 with type 2 diabetes. This CDR3 reads CASSPGTEAIYNSPLHF. The CDR3 nucleotides read TGCGCCAGCAGCCCAGGGACAGAAGCAATCTATAATTCACCCCTCCACTTT. Using reference TRBV5-1 and TRBJ1-6 for the parts outside the CDR3, the full variable domain is KAGVTQTPRYLIKTRGQQVTLSCSPISGHRSVSWYQQTPGQGLQFLFEYFSETQRNKGNFPGRFSGRQFSNSRSEMNVSTLELGDSALYLCASSPGTEAIYNSPLHFGNGTRLTVT.